The rows below give T cell receptor beta chains drawn from one sample of a study of technical replicates of blood from a few donors. Profiled with immunoSEQ multiplex PCR; TCRdb holds only in-frame clones, not every one. Altogether 75,000 to 100,000 clones are present, around 96% being singletons, with the ten largest covering over 0.2%. Sequenced input: T cells isolated from PBMCs. The receptors originated from a human donor in good health. The CDR3 runs from the conserved cysteine through the conserved F or W. The D gene is left open where the match is weak. Only some rows state a clone size, as once, few, many or a class for expanded clones.

TRBV2,13,-,-,TRBJ2-3,TGTGCCAGCAGTGTTGACCAAGCGGACACGCAGTATTTT,CASSVDQADTQYF
TRBV7-9,13,-,once,TRBJ1-1,TGTGCCAGCAGCTTCCCGGGGGGGGTAAGGGCTTTCTTT,CASSFPGGVRAFF
TRBV19,15,TRBD1,once,TRBJ1-5,TGTGCCAGTAGGACTGACGGGACAGGGGTCCAGCCCCAGCATTTT,CASRTDGTGVQPQHF
TRBV5-8,15,TRBD1,-,TRBJ2-7,TGTGCCAGCAGCCTTGGAAGGGACAGGAGTTACGAGCAGTACTTC,CASSLGRDRSYEQYF
TRBV13,15,TRBD1,-,TRBJ2-1,TGTGCCAGCAGCTCTACCCCTACAGGGGGCAATGAGCAGTTCTTC,CASSSTPTGGNEQFF
TRBV7-6,18,-,-,TRBJ2-5,TGTGCCAGCAGCTCGGGGCCAGGGGAAATGGTGGTGATGGAGACCCAGTACTTC,CASSSGPGEMVVMETQYF
TRBV5-6,17,TRBD1,few,TRBJ2-7,TGTGCCAGCAGCCGGAGGCCCCGGGACAGTTTTACCTACGAGCAGTACTTC,CASSRRPRDSFTYEQYF
TRBV28,12,-,-,TRBJ1-5,TGTGCCAGCAGTTTGAGGGTTCAGCCCCAGCATTTT,CASSLRVQPQHF
TRBV11-3,13,-,-,TRBJ2-4,TGTGCCAGCGAGGCACTAGCCAAAAACATTCAGTACTTC,CASEALAKNIQYF
TRBV6-5,16,TRBD2,-,TRBJ2-3,TGTGCCAGCAGTTACTTTAGCGGGGGGCCTGCAGATACGCAGTATTTT,CASSYFSGGPADTQYF
TRBV4-1,15,-,-,TRBJ2-7,TGCGCCAGCAGCCAAGATGGGAGGAACGGCTACGAGCAGTACTTC,CASSQDGRNGYEQYF
TRBV5-6,15,TRBD1,once,TRBJ2-1,TGTGCCAGCAGCAAGCGACAGGGTAACTACAATGAGCAGTTCTTC,CASSKRQGNYNEQFF
TRBV5-1,16,TRBD1,-,TRBJ1-2,TGCGCCAGCTTTACCGGGACAGGGACACCTAACTATGGCTACACCTTC,CASFTGTGTPNYGYTF
TRBV5-1,13,TRBD2,-,TRBJ2-1,TGCGCCAGCAGCCCTAGCGGGACCAATGAGCAGTTCTTC,CASSPSGTNEQFF
TRBV5-1,13,-,-,TRBJ2-1,TGCGCCAGCAGATTAGAGTCCTACAATGAGCAGTTCTTC,CASRLESYNEQFF
TRBV7-2,18,-,-,TRBJ1-6,TGTGCCAGCAGCACCCCCCCCACGCCTAGCTCCTATAATTCACCCCTCCACTTT,CASSTPPTPSSYNSPLHF
TRBV4-2,16,-,-,TRBJ2-5,TGTGCCAGCAGCCCCACTCCCCGGACAGAACAAGAGACCCAGTACTTC,CASSPTPRTEQETQYF
TRBV27,13,-,-,TRBJ2-7,TGTGCCAGCAGTCCCAACTCTAGAGACGAGCAGTACTTC,CASSPNSRDEQYF
TRBV28,18,TRBD1,-,TRBJ1-3,TGTGCCAGCAGTTCGCCCCTCGGGACAGGGGGCGGTGGAAACACCATATATTTT,CASSSPLGTGGGGNTIYF
TRBV5-1,14,-,-,TRBJ2-5,TGCGCCAGCAGCATGAACCAGGGGCGGGAGACCCAGTACTTC,CASSMNQGRETQYF
TRBV13,14,TRBD1,-,TRBJ1-1,TGTGCCAGCAGCCGGGACAGGGCGAACACTGAAGCTTTCTTT,CASSRDRANTEAFF
TRBV5-4,16,TRBD2,-,TRBJ2-1,TGTGCCAGCAGCCCACTAGCGGGAAGTGTTAAGGATGAGCAGTTCTTC,CASSPLAGSVKDEQFF